This is a list of T cell receptor beta chains from one sample in a study of blood T cell repertoires in COVID-19. This table comes from immunoSEQ multiplex PCR, and its TCRdb copy is limited to in-frame clones, with some not included. The sample contains some 260,000 clones, over 75% of which appear only once. Sequenced input: peripheral blood. Receptors were obtained from a woman between 65 and 79 years old with COVID-19, enrolled during active disease. CDR3s include the opening cysteine and the closing phenylalanine or tryptophan. The D gene is left open where the match is weak. Only part of the rows carry a size: once, few, many, or a class if the clone is expanded.

d_call clone_size j_call v_call cdr3_aa cdr3_nt
NA NA TRBJ1-2 TRBV2 CASSEWANYGYTF TGTGCCAGCAGTGAATGGGCCAACTATGGCTACACCTTC
TRBD2 NA TRBJ2-3 TRBV5-1 CASSFRLAGSTDTQYF TGCGCCAGCAGCTTCAGACTAGCGGGATCCACAGATACGCAGTATTTT
TRBD2 NA TRBJ2-1 TRBV7-2 CASRHTSGGNTYNEQFF TGTGCCAGCCGACATACTAGCGGGGGGAACACCTACAATGAGCAGTTCTTC
NA once TRBJ2-1 TRBV28 CASSPTGSGLNYNEQFF TGTGCCAGCAGTCCGACCGGCAGCGGACTAAACTACAATGAGCAGTTCTTC
NA NA TRBJ1-5 TRBV24-1 CATSAAGQPQHF TGTGCCACCAGTGCCGCGGGTCAGCCCCAGCATTTT
TRBD1 NA TRBJ1-2 TRBV28 CASSFTGQGANYGYTF TGTGCCAGCAGTTTTACGGGCCAGGGGGCTAACTATGGCTACACCTTC
TRBD1 NA TRBJ1-1 TRBV19 CASLDRGLEAFF TGTGCCAGCCTGGACAGGGGGCTTGAAGCTTTCTTT
NA NA TRBJ2-5 TRBV24-1 CATSDLGAGQETQYF TGTGCCACCAGTGATTTGGGGGCAGGACAAGAGACCCAGTACTTC
TRBD2 NA TRBJ2-7 TRBV28 CATGTSGTVEQYF TGTGCCACCGGGACTAGCGGGACTGTCGAGCAGTACTTC
TRBD2 NA TRBJ2-7 TRBV6-2/TRBV6-3 CASSYSGGGREQYF TGTGCCAGCAGTTACTCTGGGGGAGGGCGCGAGCAGTACTTC
NA NA TRBJ1-2 TRBV29-1 CSVEESRAYGYTF TGCAGCGTTGAAGAGAGCAGGGCCTATGGCTACACCTTC
TRBD1 once TRBJ1-2 TRBV7-9 CASSLARDRGGGYTF TGTGCCAGCAGCTTAGCGCGTGACAGGGGCGGTGGCTACACCTTC
TRBD2 NA TRBJ2-1 TRBV6-1 CASSGAALARVEFF TGTGCCAGCAGTGGAGCCGCACTAGCGAGAGTGGAGTTCTTC
NA NA TRBJ1-1 TRBV30 CAWSVKLQFRVYTEAFF TGTGCCTGGAGTGTAAAACTCCAGTTCAGGGTGTACACTGAAGCTTTCTTT
NA NA TRBJ2-1 TRBV4-1 CASSQEWTLEQFF TGCGCCAGCAGCCAAGAGTGGACTCTGGAGCAGTTCTTC
NA NA TRBJ2-2 TRBV24-1 CATSDFERNTGELFF TGTGCCACCAGTGATTTCGAGCGTAACACCGGGGAGCTGTTTTTT
TRBD1 NA TRBJ2-7 TRBV2 CASSGQGYEQYF TGTGCCAGCAGTGGACAGGGCTACGAGCAGTACTTC
TRBD1 few TRBJ1-1 TRBV6-6 CASSYRTGLLNTEAFF TGTGCCAGCAGTTATAGGACAGGACTTCTGAACACTGAAGCTTTCTTT
TRBD2 NA TRBJ2-7 TRBV3-1/TRBV3-2 CASSQGTSGGSYEQYF TGTGCCAGCAGCCAAGGGACTAGCGGGGGATCCTACGAGCAGTACTTC
TRBD2 NA TRBJ2-5 TRBV27 CASRASGTQETQYF TGTGCCAGCAGAGCTAGCGGTACTCAAGAGACCCAGTACTTC
TRBD1 NA TRBJ1-1 TRBV10-3 CAISWTGGANEAFF TGTGCCATCAGTTGGACAGGGGGCGCAAATGAAGCTTTCTTT
NA NA TRBJ2-1 TRBV4-1 CASSQDYYNEQFF TGCGCCAGCAGCCAAGACTACTACAATGAGCAGTTCTTC
TRBD1 NA TRBJ1-2 TRBV3-1/TRBV3-2 CASSRPGQGGGYTF TGTGCCAGCAGCCGACCTGGACAGGGGGGTGGCTACACCTTC
TRBD1 NA TRBJ1-1 TRBV2 CASTLHVQGATMNTEAFF TGTGCCAGCACCCTACACGTCCAGGGGGCCACAATGAACACTGAAGCTTTCTTT
NA NA TRBJ2-7 TRBV27 CASSLGSGGYEQYF TGTGCCAGCAGTTTAGGTAGCGGAGGCTACGAGCAGTACTTC
TRBD1 NA TRBJ1-5 TRBV6-6 CASSPGQGGYSNQPQHF TGTGCCAGCAGTCCCGGACAGGGCGGGTATAGCAATCAGCCCCAGCATTTT
NA NA TRBJ2-7 TRBV24-1 CATSDHSYEQYF TGTGCCACCAGTGATCACTCCTACGAGCAGTACTTC
NA NA TRBJ1-5 TRBV4-2 CASSQDSGDNQPQHF TGTGCCAGCAGCCAAGATTCGGGGGATAATCAGCCCCAGCATTTT
NA few TRBJ1-5 TRBV7-2 CASSRWGGGQPQHF TGTGCCAGCAGCCGGTGGGGGGGCGGGCAGCCCCAGCATTTT
NA NA TRBJ1-1 TRBV4-1 CASSLGGLTEAFF TGCGCCAGCAGCCTAGGAGGCCTCACTGAAGCTTTCTTT
NA NA TRBJ2-7 TRBV4-2 CASSHLNSYEQYF TGTGCCAGCAGCCATCTAAACTCCTACGAGCAGTACTTC
NA NA TRBJ1-1 TRBV28 CASTMTGNTEAFF TGTGCCAGCACTATGACAGGGAACACTGAAGCTTTCTTT
NA NA TRBJ2-7 TRBV4-1 CASSQGQTNYEQYF TGCGCCAGCAGCCAAGGACAGACAAACTACGAGCAGTACTTC
NA once TRBJ2-5 TRBV19 CASSGGGQGGETQYF TGTGCCAGTAGCGGGGGTGGACAGGGAGGGGAGACCCAGTACTTC
TRBD1 NA TRBJ2-7 TRBV7-8 CASSRDRDYEQYF TGTGCCAGCAGCCGGGACAGGGACTACGAGCAGTACTTC
NA NA TRBJ1-2 TRBV9 CASSAHGGSGRYGYTF TGTGCCAGCAGCGCACATGGGGGGTCCGGTCGGTATGGCTACACCTTC
TRBD2 once TRBJ2-7 TRBV3-1/TRBV3-2 CASSQDSSGAYEQYF TGTGCCAGCAGCCAAGATTCTAGCGGGGCCTACGAGCAGTACTTC
TRBD2 NA TRBJ2-3 TRBV20-1 CSASRTRGSTDTQYF TGCAGTGCTAGTAGGACTAGGGGAAGCACAGATACGCAGTATTTT
NA NA TRBJ1-2 TRBV3-1/TRBV3-2 CASSQVEAPYGYTF TGTGCCAGCAGCCAAGTCGAAGCACCGTATGGCTACACCTTC
TRBD2 NA TRBJ2-3 TRBV14 CASSERLAGLDTQYF TGTGCCAGCAGCGAAAGACTAGCGGGATTAGATACGCAGTATTTT
NA NA TRBJ1-1 TRBV30 CAWSARTTTEAFF TGTGCCTGGAGTGCCCGGACAACCACTGAAGCTTTCTTT
NA NA TRBJ2-7 TRBV4-2 CASSQDLAWEQYF TGTGCCAGCAGCCAAGATCTAGCTTGGGAGCAGTACTTC
NA NA TRBJ2-7 TRBV7-7 CASSLNLGRLSYEQYF TGTGCTAGCAGCTTAAATCTTGGCAGACTCTCCTACGAGCAGTACTTC
TRBD1 once TRBJ1-2 TRBV28 CASSSWTGGNYGYTF TGTGCCAGCAGTTCTTGGACAGGGGGGAACTATGGCTACACCTTC
TRBD1 NA TRBJ1-1 TRBV7-8 CASSRQGGDTEAFF TGTGCCAGCAGTCGACAGGGAGGCGACACTGAAGCTTTCTTT
TRBD1 NA TRBJ2-3 TRBV7-9 CASSLSSGQGSDTQYF TGTGCCAGCAGCCTAAGTTCGGGACAGGGGTCAGATACGCAGTATTTT
TRBD1 NA TRBJ1-6 TRBV5-5 CASSLGDSSYNSPLHF TGTGCCAGCAGCTTGGGGGACAGCTCCTATAATTCACCCCTCCACTTT
NA NA TRBJ2-1 TRBV7-2 CASSFPALHEQFF TGTGCCAGCAGCTTCCCTGCGCTACATGAGCAGTTCTTC
TRBD1 NA TRBJ1-2 TRBV27 CASSGGTGGLYGYTF TGTGCCAGCAGTGGAGGGACAGGAGGGCTCTATGGCTACACCTTC
TRBD1 NA TRBJ2-3 TRBV11-1 CASRESGTGGRDTQYF TGTGCCAGCAGGGAATCCGGGACAGGGGGGAGAGATACGCAGTATTTT
TRBD2 NA TRBJ2-2 TRBV27 CASRYSGKGTGELFF TGTGCCAGCAGATATAGCGGGAAAGGCACCGGGGAGCTGTTTTTT
NA NA TRBJ2-7 TRBV20-1 CSARDSYEQYF TGCAGTGCTAGGGACAGCTACGAGCAGTACTTC
NA NA TRBJ2-7 TRBV5-1 CASSPGSYEQYF TGCGCCAGCAGCCCCGGCTCCTACGAGCAGTACTTC
NA NA TRBJ2-3 TRBV3-1/TRBV3-2 CASSHVSGVGTDTQYF TGTGCCAGCAGCCATGTTTCGGGAGTTGGCACAGATACGCAGTATTTT